This passage covers 14 T cell receptor beta chains from one sample sequenced in a study of OX40 agonist ivuxolimab in advanced cancers. Measured with immunoSEQ multiplex PCR; TCRdb has only the in-frame clones, and not every one. In the table there are some 55,000 clones, roughly nine tenths of which are singletons. Here the sequenced sample was CD4+ or CD8+ T cells sorted from blood, taken in a trial of the OX40 agonist ivuxolimab. Source of these receptors: an adult with an advanced solid tumor such as melanoma, head and neck, liver or kidney cancer.

This chain uses TRBV7-9 with TRBJ1-1; a weak D match, TRBD1 (5 bases). The length of the CDR3 is 13 residues. Germline V gene sequence: CDR1 SEHNR, CDR2 FQNEAQ (reference sequence). Trimming took off 4 bases at V and 2 bases at J, with 8 bases between the two ends. CDR3 sequence (DNA): TGTGCCAGCAGCTCACAGGAAAACACTGAAGCTTTCTTT. Encoded protein: CASSSQENTEAFF.

The J gene is TRBJ1-5, the V gene TRBV18; no clear D gene. Germline V gene lookup returns CDR1 KGHSH and CDR2 LQKENI. This CDR3 region has 12 residues. Trimming stripped 4 bases from V and 3 bases from J, with 4 bases between. CDR3 sequence (DNA): TGTGCCAGCTCACTCGTCAATCAGCCCCAGCATTTT. Its translation: CASSLVNQPQHF.

The V gene is TRBV27, the J gene TRBJ2-7, with 9 bases fitting TRBD2. Per germline, CDR1 MNHEY and CDR2 SMNVEV (reference sequence). This CDR3 is 14 amino acids long. The junction had 3 bases not matched to a gene; V was cut back by 4 bases and J by 2 bases. The CDR3 DNA reads TGTGCCAGCAGTTCGGGCGGGAGGGCCTACGAGCAGTACTTC. This translates into CASSSGGRAYEQYF.

The gene calls are TRBV27 and TRBJ1-2; possibly TRBD1 for D (5 bases). This CDR3 comprises 14 residues. CDR1 is MNHEY and CDR2 is SMNVEV in the germline V gene (reference sequence). V lost 7 bases and J lost 7, with 19 bases in between. The CDR3 sequence: CASTHYPQTVGYTF. CDR3 nucleotide sequence: TGTGCCAGCACCCATTACCCCCAGACAGTTGGCTACACCTTC.

This clone was seen only a few times. The chain combines TRBV6-5 with TRBJ1-5; D may be TRBD1 (5 bases). Germline V gene lookup returns CDR1 MNHEY and CDR2 SVGAGI. The CDR3 extends over 14 amino acids. V gave up 4 bases and J gave up 5 bases, with 12 bases separating them. The CDR3 sequence: CASSFTDTDQPQHF. CDR3 nucleotides: TGTGCCAGCAGTTTTACGGACACCGATCAGCCCCAGCATTTT.

The DNA for the CDR3 is TGTGCCAGCAGACGGGACAGTACGGCTGAGCAGTTCTTC. Its protein product is CASRRDSTAEQFF. The V call is TRBV6-6, the J call TRBJ2-1; 7 bases match TRBD1. The CDR3 is 13 amino acids. V lost 6 bases and J lost 9; bases outside the gene matches: 8. Germline-derived CDR1 and CDR2 are MNHNY and SVGAGI (reference sequence).

The genes are TRBV10-2 and TRBJ1-1, with no clear D. This CDR3 has 13 residues. Germline V lookup: CDR1 WSHSY, CDR2 SAAADI. V dropped 8 bases and J dropped 4 bases, with 14 bases sitting between them. The CDR3 loop reads CASGVGFGTEAFF. The CDR3 bases are TGCGCCAGCGGGGTGGGGTTTGGCACTGAAGCTTTCTTT.

The chain uses TRBV4-1 and TRBJ2-7; D gene ambiguous. Germline CDR1 is MGHRA and CDR2 is YSYEKL. This CDR3 region has 13 residues. The germline V and J ends were trimmed by 1 base and 9 bases, with 13 bases remaining between them. The CDR3 DNA is TGCGCCAGCAGCCAAGCGGACGTGGCAAGGCAGTACTTC. This codes for CASSQADVARQYF.

The chain joins TRBV5-1 to TRBJ2-2, with 7 positions matching TRBD1. The trim removed 2 bases at V and 5 bases at J, leaving 6 bases unmatched. The germline V gene has CDR1 SGHRS and CDR2 YFSETQ. The CDR3 has 15 amino acids. The CDR3, as DNA: TGCGCCAGCAGCTTAGCACAGGGGTGGACCGGGGAGCTGTTTTTT. Translated, it gives CASSLAQGWTGELFF.

This clone was recorded only once. The chain employs TRBV6-6 and TRBJ1-3, with D perhaps matching TRBD1 (5 bases). V dropped 4 bases and J dropped 3 bases, with 7 bases sitting between them. Germline CDR1 reads MNHNY; CDR2 reads SVGAGI (reference sequence). This CDR3 is built from 13 residues. The DNA of the CDR3 is TGTGCCAGCAGTTTGGGGCTTGGAAACACCATATATTTT. The encoded protein is CASSLGLGNTIYF.

This clone occurred once. The chain joins TRBV7-9 to TRBJ1-1, with TRBD1 as a possible D gene (6 bases). In germline, CDR1 is SEHNR, CDR2 FQNEAQ (reference sequence). CDR3 size: 14 residues. Trimming cost V 5 bases and J 2 bases, with 12 bases left between them. The CDR3 region has the DNA TGTGCCAGCAGCACGGACAGAAGTAACACTGAAGCTTTCTTT. Protein product: CASSTDRSNTEAFF.

The chain combines TRBV7-2 with TRBJ2-7; D is uncertain. Trimming removed 3 bases at V and 7 bases at J, with 13 bases between. This CDR3 spans 13 amino acids. Germline assignment: CDR1 SGHTA and CDR2 FQGNSA. CDR3 protein: CASSFIGLGEQYF. The CDR3 nucleotides read TGTGCCAGCAGCTTTATAGGCCTCGGGGAGCAGTACTTC. The whole variable domain, filled in from reference TRBV7-2 and TRBJ2-7, reads GAGVSQSPSNKVTEKGKDVELRCDPISGHTALYWYRQSLGQGLEFLIYFQGNSAPDKSGLPSDRFSAERTGGSVSTLTIQRTQQEDSAVYLCASSFIGLGEQYFGPGTRLTVT.

The V call is TRBV28, the J call TRBJ1-1; TRBD1 might be the D (5 bases). CDR3 length: 13 amino acids. The germline V gene has CDR1 MDHEN and CDR2 SYDVKM. V lost 1 base to trimming and J lost 3 bases, with 6 bases between them. The CDR3 loop reads CASSLLGDTEAFF. The CDR3 DNA sequence: TGTGCCAGCAGTTTATTGGGGGACACTGAAGCTTTCTTT.

The chain carries TRBV5-1 and TRBJ2-3; 10 positions agree with TRBD2. This CDR3 comprises 15 residues. With V trimmed by 3 bases and J by 6 bases, 7 bases remained unmatched. CDR1 and CDR2 from the germline V gene are SGHRS and YFSETQ. The CDR3 DNA reads TGCGCCAGCAGCTACGGACTAGCGGAAGTGGATACGCAGTATTTT. Protein: CASSYGLAEVDTQYF. Complete variable domain (other parts from reference TRBV5-1 and TRBJ2-3): KAGVTQTPRYLIKTRGQQVTLSCSPISGHRSVSWYQQTPGQGLQFLFEYFSETQRNKGNFPGRFSGRQFSNSRSEMNVSTLELGDSALYLCASSYGLAEVDTQYFGPGTRLTVL.